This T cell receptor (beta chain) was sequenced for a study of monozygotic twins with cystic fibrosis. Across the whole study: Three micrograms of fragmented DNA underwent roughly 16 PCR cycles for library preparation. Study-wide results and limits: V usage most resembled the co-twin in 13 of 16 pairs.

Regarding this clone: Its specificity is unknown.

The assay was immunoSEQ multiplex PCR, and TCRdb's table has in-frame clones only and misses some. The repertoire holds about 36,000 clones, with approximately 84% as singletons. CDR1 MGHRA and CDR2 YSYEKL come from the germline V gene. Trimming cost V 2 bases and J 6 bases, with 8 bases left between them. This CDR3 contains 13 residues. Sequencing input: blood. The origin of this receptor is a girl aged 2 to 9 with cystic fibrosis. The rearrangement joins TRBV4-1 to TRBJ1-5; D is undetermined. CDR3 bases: TGCGCCAGCAGCCAACCAGGCGGTCAGCCCCAGCATTTT. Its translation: CASSQPGGQPQHF.